Listed below are T cell receptor beta chains from one sample, sequenced in a study of OX40 agonist ivuxolimab in advanced cancers. TCRdb keeps only in-frame clones here, not all; method: immunoSEQ multiplex PCR. The sample records tens of thousands of clones, just under 95% being singletons. The specimen was CD4+ or CD8+ T cells sorted from blood, collected in a trial of the OX40 agonist ivuxolimab. These receptor sequences come from an adult with an advanced solid tumor such as melanoma, head and neck, liver or kidney cancer. CDR3s include the opening cysteine and the closing phenylalanine or tryptophan. A D gene is named only where the DNA matches it firmly. The size entry is marked missing in some rows and otherwise reads once, few, many or a size class.

DNA	CDR3	J	D	size	V
TGTGCCAGCAGCGCCCCAGGCTCAACCTACAATGAGCAGTTCTTC	CASSAPGSTYNEQFF	TRBJ2-1	-	-	TRBV9
TGCGCCAGCAGCCAAACAGGCCAGGAAAAACTGTTTTTT	CASSQTGQEKLFF	TRBJ1-4	-	-	TRBV5-1
TGTGCCAGCAGTTTGGCGCAGGAGAACACCGGGGAGCTGTTTTTT	CASSLAQENTGELFF	TRBJ2-2	-	-	TRBV28
TGTGCCAGCAGTTACCGGGGGATGCCCCACTACGAGCAGTACTTC	CASSYRGMPHYEQYF	TRBJ2-7	-	-	TRBV6-5
TGTGCCAGCTCACCGGGACAGGGAGAAGTCATGAACACTGAAGCTTTCTTT	CASSPGQGEVMNTEAFF	TRBJ1-1	TRBD1	-	TRBV18
TGTGCCAGCAGCGTCGAGGAAGCCTCCTACAATGAGCAGTTCTTC	CASSVEEASYNEQFF	TRBJ2-1	-	-	TRBV14
TGCGCCAGCAGCCTTTCTGACTGGAGCTCTGGGGCCAACGTCCTGACTTTC	CASSLSDWSSGANVLTF	TRBJ2-6	-	-	TRBV5-1
TGTGCCAGCAGCTTTGGCCCGACAGGGAACACCGGGGAGCTGTTTTTT	CASSFGPTGNTGELFF	TRBJ2-2	-	once	TRBV5-4
TGTGCCAGTAGTCCCACTGGGCCCGGGGAGCTGTTTTTT	CASSPTGPGELFF	TRBJ2-2	-	-	TRBV19
TGCGCCAGCAGCCAAACAAGCAGGGTTGCCGGGGAGCTGTTTTTT	CASSQTSRVAGELFF	TRBJ2-2	-	-	TRBV4-3
TGCGCCAGCAGCTTGAGTCTAGCGGACCAAGAGACCCAGTACTTC	CASSLSLADQETQYF	TRBJ2-5	TRBD2	-	TRBV5-1
TGTGCCAGCAGCTTATCAGTGGGGGTCGAGACCCAGTACTTC	CASSLSVGVETQYF	TRBJ2-5	-	-	TRBV7-9
TGTGCCAGCAGCGTTAGACCGGGACAGCCAGAAGCTTTCTTT	CASSVRPGQPEAFF	TRBJ1-1	TRBD1	-	TRBV9
TGTGCCAGTAGTATGACAGGGCCCTATGGCTACACCTTC	CASSMTGPYGYTF	TRBJ1-2	TRBD1	-	TRBV19
TGTGCCAGCAGCCCGGGGACAGCCTCCTATGGCTACACCTTC	CASSPGTASYGYTF	TRBJ1-2	TRBD1	-	TRBV7-2
TGTGCCAGTAGTCTCTCGGGACTAGCGGGAAACGAGCAGTACTTC	CASSLSGLAGNEQYF	TRBJ2-7	TRBD2	-	TRBV19
TGTGCCAGCAGCTTAGTGAAGTCGGCGGGGAGATCCTACAATGAGCAGTTCTTC	CASSLVKSAGRSYNEQFF	TRBJ2-1	-	-	TRBV7-2
TGTGCCAGCATTTCATACAACGAGCAGTACTTC	CASISYNEQYF	TRBJ2-7	-	-	TRBV28
TGTGCCAGCAGCCCCGGACAGGGCCCCCTGACCCTCCAAGAGACCCAGTACTTC	CASSPGQGPLTLQETQYF	TRBJ2-5	TRBD1	-	TRBV7-2
TGTGCCTGGAGTGGGACAGGGGGCGCGGGGTCACCCCTCCACTTT	CAWSGTGGAGSPLHF	TRBJ1-6	TRBD1	-	TRBV30
TGTGCCAGCTCACTAGTGGGAGCCATGTACCAAGAGACCCAGTACTTC	CASSLVGAMYQETQYF	TRBJ2-5	-	-	TRBV18
TGCGCCAGCAGCCAAGACCCCCCGGGGGACCGGAGGGATACGCAGTATTTT	CASSQDPPGDRRDTQYF	TRBJ2-3	-	-	TRBV4-3
TGCGCCAGCAGCTTGGTGGGGACGGCTAATGAAAAACTGTTTTTT	CASSLVGTANEKLFF	TRBJ1-4	-	-	TRBV5-1
TGTGCCAGCAGCTTGGTTGGGCGGGAGGCTACAGATACGCAGTATTTT	CASSLVGREATDTQYF	TRBJ2-3	TRBD2	-	TRBV5-6
TGTGCCAGCAGCTTAGGACAGGGAGGTATAAAGCATTTT	CASSLGQGGIKHF	TRBJ1-5	TRBD1	-	TRBV7-2
TGTGCCAGCAGCGTTGGGACAGGGGCAAACTATGGCTACACCTTC	CASSVGTGANYGYTF	TRBJ1-2	TRBD1	once	TRBV9
TGTGCCAGCAGCTTGGTTGTGGGGACAGCTGAAGCTTTCTTT	CASSLVVGTAEAFF	TRBJ1-1	TRBD1	-	TRBV5-4
TGTGCCAGCAGTCGACAGGGGGTAAGGTACGAGCAGTACTTC	CASSRQGVRYEQYF	TRBJ2-7	TRBD1	-	TRBV28
TGCGCCAGCAGCGGATGGACAGGCAGTTCCTACGAGCAGTACTTC	CASSGWTGSSYEQYF	TRBJ2-7	TRBD1	once	TRBV5-1
TGTGCCAGCAGCTGGCTGGGACAGGGTAACACCGGGGAGCTGTTTTTT	CASSWLGQGNTGELFF	TRBJ2-2	TRBD1	-	TRBV7-6
TGTGCCAGCAGCTCCGGAGGGGGACAGCCCCAGCATTTT	CASSSGGGQPQHF	TRBJ1-5	-	-	TRBV6-5
TGCGCCAGCAGCTTGGACGCAGTCGGGACTAGCGGGGGCACAGATACGCAGTATTTT	CASSLDAVGTSGGTDTQYF	TRBJ2-3	TRBD2	-	TRBV5-1
TGTGCCAGCAGTTACCTCACAGGGGATAGAAACGAGCAGTACTTC	CASSYLTGDRNEQYF	TRBJ2-7	TRBD1	-	TRBV6-5
TGTGCCAGCAGTACTAGCGGGGGAACCTACGAGCAGTACTTC	CASSTSGGTYEQYF	TRBJ2-7	TRBD2	-	TRBV6-6
TGTGCCAGCAGCTTTTCACAGATCTACGAGCAGTACTTC	CASSFSQIYEQYF	TRBJ2-7	-	-	TRBV7-3
TGCGCCAGCAGCACGACCGGGACTAGCTACGACAATGAGCAGTTCTTC	CASSTTGTSYDNEQFF	TRBJ2-1	TRBD2	-	TRBV5-1
TGTGCCAGCAGTTCGGCGGGAGTAGGGGGCAATCAGCCCCAGCATTTT	CASSSAGVGGNQPQHF	TRBJ1-5	-	-	TRBV6-6
TGTGCCAGCAGCTTAGATGGGGAAAGAGCCGAAAAACTGTTTTTT	CASSLDGERAEKLFF	TRBJ1-4	-	-	TRBV7-9
TGTGCCAGCAGGCTGGACAGCTACGAGCAGTACTTC	CASRLDSYEQYF	TRBJ2-7	-	once	TRBV2
TGTGCCAGCAGCTTACTAGCGGGGGGAACCTACGAGCAGTACTTC	CASSLLAGGTYEQYF	TRBJ2-7	TRBD2	-	TRBV7-9
TGTGCCAGCAGCAGACAGGGGGTCTCTGAAGCTTTCTTT	CASSRQGVSEAFF	TRBJ1-1	TRBD1	-	TRBV5-5
TGTGCCAGTGGGGCTACTAGCACAGATACGCAGTATTTT	CASGATSTDTQYF	TRBJ2-3	-	-	TRBV7-2
TGCGCCAGCAGCTTCTCAGCGGGGGGCCCCTACGAGCAGTACTTC	CASSFSAGGPYEQYF	TRBJ2-7	TRBD2	-	TRBV5-1
TGTGCCAGCATCAGACCTCAGGGGACTGAAGCTTTCTTT	CASIRPQGTEAFF	TRBJ1-1	-	-	TRBV5-4
TGTGCCAGCAGAAACAGGGAGAACACTGAAGCTTTCTTT	CASRNRENTEAFF	TRBJ1-1	-	-	TRBV6-6
TGTGCCAGCAGCTTAAGCGGGGGGTCCTACAATGAGCAGTTCTTC	CASSLSGGSYNEQFF	TRBJ2-1	TRBD2	-	TRBV7-3
TGCGCCAGCAGCTTGGTCTCTAGGTCCTACGAGCAGTACTTC	CASSLVSRSYEQYF	TRBJ2-7	-	-	TRBV5-1